A single sample gave rise to the 18 T cell receptor beta chains below, sequenced in a study of T-cell reconstitution after alpha-beta-depleted transplantation in children (dated by TCRdb to the mid-2010s). Receptor amplification or capture employed PCR. The instrument given in TCRdb is Illumina HiSeq 2500. To normalize quantification of the TCRbeta repertoire, the TCR libraries were built with molecular barcoding that relied on unique molecular identifiers. TCRdb itself trimmed the public reads at Q25 with fastp, ran MiXCR and retained productive beta chains. Each record represents a unique CDR3 protein, reported with the most common genes and DNA among its rows. The sample has about 460,000 distinct CDR3 sequences on record, roughly 10% of them singletons. The top ten constitute roughly 2.1% of the sample. The sample's treatment or condition, from its label and the paper: allogeneic hematopoietic cell transplantation with graft depleted of TCRalphabeta T cells and CD19 B cells.

The starting material was PBMCs, obtained before TCRalphabeta/CD19-depleted stem cell transplant. Receptor source: a child between 2 and 9 years old with inherited bone marrow failure, due to receive a stem cell transplant.

There are many counts of this clonotype. CDR3 in amino acids: CSGQSTGGSGRETQYF. Here the CDR3 DNA reads TGCAGCGGACAGAGCACTGGGGGGAGTGGTCGGGAGACCCAGTACTTC. V and J are TRBV29-1 and TRBJ2-5; D is perhaps TRBD2 (6 bases). The CDR3 sequence is 16 residues long. V was cut by 7 bases and J by 5 bases, with 26 bases left in between. Germline CDR1 reads SQVTM; CDR2 reads ANQGSEA. The full variable domain, in which reference TRBV29-1 and TRBJ2-5 provide the parts outside the CDR3, is SAVISQKPSRDICQRGTSLTIQCQVDSQVTMMFWYRQQPGQSLTLIATANQGSEATYESGFVIDKFPISRPNLTFSTLTVSNMSPEDSSIYLCSGQSTGGSGRETQYFGPGTRLLVL.

This clonotype was counted a few times. The CDR3 DNA is TGTGCCAGCAGTTTAGGACTAGCGGGCAAAAACATTCAGTACTTC. Its translation: CASSLGLAGKNIQYF. The chain combines TRBV27 with TRBJ2-4, with 11 bases matching TRBD2. CDR3 length equals 15 residues. CDR1 is MNHEY and CDR2 is SMNVEV in the germline V gene (reference sequence). V shed 2 bases and J 3 bases; nucleotides not matched to a gene: 0.

This clonotype was seen at least ten times. J is TRBJ2-1 and V is TRBV20-1; the match to TRBD2 covers 13 bases. V dropped 6 bases and J dropped 0; count of bases not matched to a gene: 11. From germline, CDR1 is DFQATT and CDR2 SNEGSKA (reference sequence). This CDR3 has 18 amino acids. The CDR3 DNA sequence: TGCAGTGCAGGCGGACTAGCGGGAGACCCTAGCTCCTACAATGAGCAGTTCTTC. Protein: CSAGGLAGDPSSYNEQFF.

The rearrangement uses TRBV19 and TRBJ2-7, with 9 positions matching TRBD1. Trimming cost V 7 bases and J 3 bases; bases outside gene matches: 10. CDR3 length equals 15 residues. Germline lookup yields CDR1 LNHDA and CDR2 SQIVND (reference sequence). The CDR3 loop reads CASTQAGTGFYEQYF. The CDR3, as DNA: TGTGCCAGTACCCAAGCCGGGACAGGGTTCTACGAGCAGTACTTC.

This clonotype was picked up many times. The rearrangement joins TRBV5-1 to TRBJ2-1; D might be TRBD1 or TRBD2, each matching 5 bases. Germline V gene data show CDR1 as SGHRS and CDR2 as YFSETQ. V lost 4 bases to trimming and J lost 6 bases, with 14 bases between them. The CDR3 is 14 amino acids. The CDR3 loop reads CASSGGRKFNEQFF. In DNA, the CDR3 is TGCGCCAGCAGCGGGGGACGGAAATTCAATGAGCAGTTCTTC.

Only a few counts were recorded for this clonotype. The J gene is TRBJ2-1, the V gene TRBV9; TRBD2 matches 7 bases. Per the germline V gene, CDR1 is SGDLS and CDR2 is YYNGEE. This CDR3 spans 14 amino acids. V was pared by 3 bases and J by 9 bases, with 9 bases of the junction left unmatched. The CDR3 nucleotides are TGTGCCAGCAGCGCCTTGACTAGCACGGCTGAGCAGTTCTTC. As protein: CASSALTSTAEQFF.

This clonotype was seen ten or more times. V is TRBV30 and J is TRBJ1-6; 8 positions match TRBD1. The CDR3 runs 15 residues. J gave up 10 bases and V 3 bases, and 11 bases lay outside the gene matches. Germline V gene sequence: CDR1 GTSNPN, CDR2 SVGIG (reference sequence). The CDR3 spells CAWRGTGTGNSPLHF. The CDR3, as DNA: TGTGCCTGGAGAGGGACCGGGACAGGCAACTCACCCCTCCACTTT.

The table lists this clonotype with many counts. The rearrangement links TRBV24-1 to TRBJ2-3, with 8 bases matching TRBD1. The trim removed 0 bases at V and 5 bases at J, leaving 9 bases unmatched. The germline CDR1 and CDR2 sequences are KGHDR and SFDVKD. The CDR3 totals 17 residues. The CDR3 DNA sequence: TGTGCCACCAGTGATTTGCGTTACGGACAGGGTATAGATACGCAGTATTTT. Translation: CATSDLRYGQGIDTQYF.

This clonotype was seen many times. The V gene is TRBV4-3, the J gene TRBJ1-6; D is possibly TRBD1 (6 bases). Trimming shortened V by 1 base and J by 8 bases, and 15 bases separated the two germline ends. CDR1 and CDR2 from the germline V gene are LGHNA and YSLEER. CDR3 length: 16 residues. CDR3 region: CASSQAHGEGDSPLHF. CDR3 sequence (DNA): TGCGCCAGCAGCCAAGCACACGGGGAGGGGGATTCACCCCTCCACTTT.

This clonotype occurred many times. V is TRBV19 and J is TRBJ2-7; 9 positions agree with TRBD1. There are 14 residues in the CDR3. Trimming removed 4 bases from V and 5 bases from J; junction bases left unmatched: 6. CDR1 is LNHDA and CDR2 is SQIVND in the germline V gene (reference sequence). Here the CDR3 reads CASSNRDRDHEQYF. The CDR3, as DNA: TGTGCCAGTAGTAACCGGGACAGGGACCACGAGCAGTACTTC.

Only a few counts were recorded for this clonotype. This chain joins TRBV4-3 and TRBJ2-5; TRBD1 matches 8 bases. CDR1 LGHNA and CDR2 YSLEER come from the germline V gene. The V gene end was trimmed by 5 bases and the J gene end by 5 bases; junction bases not matched to a gene: 7. This CDR3 contains 14 residues. The chain's CDR3 is CASSSGQAPETQYF. CDR3 nucleotide sequence: TGCGCCAGCAGCTCGGGACAGGCCCCGGAGACCCAGTACTTC.

The gene calls are TRBV20-1 and TRBJ1-4; no reliable D call. Trimming took 6 bases from V and 4 from J, leaving 15 bases between them. From germline, CDR1 is DFQATT and CDR2 SNEGSKA (reference sequence). The CDR3 is made up of 14 amino acids. For the CDR3, the DNA is TGCAGTGCCCGTATCAGGACCCTTAATGAAAAACTGTTTTTT. This gives the protein CSARIRTLNEKLFF.

The table lists this clonotype with a few counts. The genes are TRBV28 and TRBJ2-1, with TRBD2 matching 7 bases. Germline V CDR1 and CDR2: MDHEN, SYDVKM. The CDR3 spans 14 residues. The junction had 6 bases not matched to a gene; V was cut back by 2 bases and J by 8 bases. The CDR3: CASSLAGEADEQFF. In DNA form, the CDR3 reads TGTGCCAGCAGTTTAGCGGGGGAGGCGGATGAGCAGTTCTTC.

This clonotype was observed many times. The J gene is TRBJ1-1, the V gene TRBV7-2; the D gene is possibly TRBD1 (6 bases). The CDR3 is 14 amino acids. Germline V gene sequence: CDR1 SGHTA, CDR2 FQGNSA. V was pared by 3 bases and J by 3 bases, with 11 bases between. CDR3 sequence (DNA): TGTGCCAGCAGCTTTCTTGGGGGCCACACTGAAGCTTTCTTT. This encodes CASSFLGGHTEAFF.

This clonotype was picked up many times. The chain links TRBV6-5 to TRBJ2-3; TRBD1 aligns across 8 bases. This CDR3 contains 11 residues. Trimming removed 2 bases from V and 14 bases from J; junction bases left unmatched: 3. In germline, CDR1 is MNHEY, CDR2 SVGAGI. The CDR3 DNA sequence: TGTGCCAGCAGTTACAGGGACAGGAGGTATTTT. It codes for CASSYRDRRYF.

This clonotype has just a few counts. The chain has TRBV20-1 and TRBJ1-4; D perhaps matches TRBD1 (6 bases). Trimming took off 0 bases at V and 8 bases at J, with 16 bases between the two ends. The CDR3 consists of 15 residues. Germline CDR1 reads DFQATT; CDR2 reads SNEGSKA (reference sequence). In nucleotides, the CDR3 is TGCAGTGCTAGAGATTTCGGGGGGCTAGGAGAAAAACTGTTTTTT. Residues: CSARDFGGLGEKLFF.

Many counts were recorded for this clonotype. The chain has TRBV12-3 or TRBV12-4 and TRBJ2-1; a possible D gene is TRBD2 (6 bases). V was trimmed by 7 bases and J by 6 bases, leaving 19 bases between them. The CDR3 totals 15 residues. In DNA, the CDR3 is TGTGCCAGCATCCCCCTAGCGCACATGGGCAATGAGCAGTTCTTC. This gives the protein CASIPLAHMGNEQFF.

This clonotype was recorded many times. J is TRBJ2-3 and V is TRBV5-1, with D perhaps TRBD2 (7 bases). Germline V lookup: CDR1 SGHRS, CDR2 YFSETQ. Trimming stripped 4 bases from V and 3 bases from J, with 18 bases between. CDR3 length: 16 residues. The CDR3, as DNA: TGCGCCAGCAGCACAGGACTAGGGGGAGTAACAGATACGCAGTATTTT. This gives the protein CASSTGLGGVTDTQYF.